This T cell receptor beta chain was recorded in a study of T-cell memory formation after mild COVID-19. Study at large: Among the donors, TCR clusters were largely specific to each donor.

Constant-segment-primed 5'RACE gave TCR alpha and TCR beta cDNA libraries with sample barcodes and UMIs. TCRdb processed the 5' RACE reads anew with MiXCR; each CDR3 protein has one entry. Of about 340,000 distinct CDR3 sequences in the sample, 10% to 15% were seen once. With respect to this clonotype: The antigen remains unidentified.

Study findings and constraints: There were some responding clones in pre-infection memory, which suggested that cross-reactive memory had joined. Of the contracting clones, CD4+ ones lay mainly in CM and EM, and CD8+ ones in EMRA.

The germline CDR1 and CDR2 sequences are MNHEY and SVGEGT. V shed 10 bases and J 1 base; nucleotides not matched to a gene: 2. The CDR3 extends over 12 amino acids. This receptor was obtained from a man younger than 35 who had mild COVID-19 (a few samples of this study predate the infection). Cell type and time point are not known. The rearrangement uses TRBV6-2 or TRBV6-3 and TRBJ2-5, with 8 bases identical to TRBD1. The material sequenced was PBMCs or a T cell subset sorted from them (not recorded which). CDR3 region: CATDRGQETQYF. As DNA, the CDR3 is TGTGCCACAGACAGGGGCCAAGAGACCCAGTACTTC.